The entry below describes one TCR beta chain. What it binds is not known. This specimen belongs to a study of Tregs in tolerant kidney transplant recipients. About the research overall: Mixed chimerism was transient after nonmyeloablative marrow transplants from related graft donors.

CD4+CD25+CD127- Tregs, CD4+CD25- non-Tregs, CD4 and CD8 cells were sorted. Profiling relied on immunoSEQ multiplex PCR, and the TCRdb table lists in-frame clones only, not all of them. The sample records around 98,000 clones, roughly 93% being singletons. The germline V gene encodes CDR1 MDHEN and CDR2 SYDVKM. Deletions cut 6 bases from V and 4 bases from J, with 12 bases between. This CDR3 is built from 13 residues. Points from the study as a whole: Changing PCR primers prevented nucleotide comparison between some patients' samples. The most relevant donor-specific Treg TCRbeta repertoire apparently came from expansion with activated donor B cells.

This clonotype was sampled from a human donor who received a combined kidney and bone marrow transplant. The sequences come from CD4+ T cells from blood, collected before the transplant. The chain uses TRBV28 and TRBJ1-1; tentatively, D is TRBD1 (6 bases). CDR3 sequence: CASRQGGRTEAFF. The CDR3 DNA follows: TGTGCCAGCAGACAAGGGGGTCGCACTGAAGCTTTCTTT.